Listed below are T cell receptor beta chains from one sample, sequenced in a study of graft-versus-host responses after intestinal transplantation. Profiled with immunoSEQ multiplex PCR; TCRdb holds only in-frame clones, not every one. The table records approximately 25,000 clones, approximately 82% of them present only once. These TCRs are of unknown antigen specificity. This material consisted of unstimulated CD8+ T cells sorted from spleen or lymph node cells, taken before transplant. The receptor set was obtained from a human donor who was the organ donor for an intestinal transplant. The CDR3 runs from the conserved cysteine through the conserved F or W. A D gene is named only where the DNA matches it firmly. A row's size may be missing; if present it is once, few, many or a size class.

CDR3nt,CDR3aa,abundance,j_gene,v_gene,d_gene
TGTGCCAGCAGTTTGGGGGGTGGGACCTACGAGCAGTACTTC,CASSLGGGTYEQYF,few,TRBJ2-7,TRBV27,NA
TGTGCCAGCAGCCGGGGGACGGCTGATAGCGGGAGGTATTTT,CASSRGTADSGRYF,NA,TRBJ2-3,TRBV14,TRBD2
TGTGCCAGCAGCCCGAGACAGGGACCGGCGGACGAGCAGTTCTTC,CASSPRQGPADEQFF,NA,TRBJ2-1,TRBV7-2,TRBD1
TGTGCCAGTAGGAGGACTAGACAAAACACAGATACGCAGTATTTT,CASRRTRQNTDTQYF,NA,TRBJ2-3,TRBV19,TRBD2
TGTGCCAGCAGCGGGGGGCAGACCTACGAGCAGTACTTC,CASSGGQTYEQYF,NA,TRBJ2-7,TRBV13,NA
TGTGCCAGCAGTTTATCAGGGGAGGGTCAGCCCCAGCATTTT,CASSLSGEGQPQHF,few,TRBJ1-5,TRBV27,NA
TGCGCCAGCAGGGCCACAGGGGCCGGCACTGAAGCTTTCTTT,CASRATGAGTEAFF,NA,TRBJ1-1,TRBV5-1,TRBD1
TGTGCCAGCAGCGTAGAGGGTTACACTAGCGGGGGCTCCTACAATGAGCAGTTCTTC,CASSVEGYTSGGSYNEQFF,NA,TRBJ2-1,TRBV9,TRBD2
TGTGCCAGCAGCTCCGAGATTTACCGGGACAACGCATTCACCGGGGAGCTGTTTTTT,CASSSEIYRDNAFTGELFF,NA,TRBJ2-2,TRBV11-2,NA
TGTGCCAGCAGCGGACGGTCTGGGGAGCAGTTCTTC,CASSGRSGEQFF,NA,TRBJ2-1,TRBV7-8,NA
TGTGCCAGCAGCTTTGGGAGGGCCGTGGGCACTGAAGCTTTCTTT,CASSFGRAVGTEAFF,NA,TRBJ1-1,TRBV5-6,NA
TGTGCCAGCAGTTGGGGTAGCAATCAGCCCCAGCATTTT,CASSWGSNQPQHF,NA,TRBJ1-5,TRBV27,NA
TGTGCCAGCAGTCCGATAGACAGCATCGATAATTCACCCCTCCACTTT,CASSPIDSIDNSPLHF,NA,TRBJ1-6,TRBV27,NA
TGCGCCAGCAGCCAAGATGCCCCGAGCTCCTACGAGCAGTACTTC,CASSQDAPSSYEQYF,NA,TRBJ2-7,TRBV4-3,NA
TGTGCCAGCAGCCAATCCCGGACAGGGACGGTCTATGGCTACACCTTC,CASSQSRTGTVYGYTF,NA,TRBJ1-2,TRBV14,TRBD1
TGTGCCAGCAGCCCCACGGCGGGGAGCTCCTACGAGCAGTACTTC,CASSPTAGSSYEQYF,few,TRBJ2-7,TRBV11-3,NA
TGTGCCAGCAGCTTGAAGGACATTCCCTCCTACGAGCAGTACTTC,CASSLKDIPSYEQYF,NA,TRBJ2-7,TRBV5-5,NA
TGCGCCAGCAGCTTGGTAGTTCCCGGGGAGCTGTTTTTT,CASSLVVPGELFF,NA,TRBJ2-2,TRBV5-1,NA
TGTGCCAGCAGTTTACAGAATTCACCCCTCCACTTT,CASSLQNSPLHF,NA,TRBJ1-6,TRBV27,NA
TGCGCCAGCAGCCACAGGACGAAGGCCTACAATGAGCAGTTCTTC,CASSHRTKAYNEQFF,NA,TRBJ2-1,TRBV4-1,NA
TGTGCCAGCAGCCTCAATAAGGTCAGCTCCTACAATGAGCAGTTCTTC,CASSLNKVSSYNEQFF,NA,TRBJ2-1,TRBV9,NA
TGTGCCAGCAGTTTAAAAAAAGGTGGGGGAACGCAGTATTTT,CASSLKKGGGTQYF,NA,TRBJ2-3,TRBV27,NA
TGCACCAGCAGCCAAGAAGGAAACAGGGGGTGTGGGGCTTTCTTT,CTSSQEGNRGCGAFF,NA,TRBJ1-1,TRBV1,NA
TGTGCCAGCAGTTTGGACAGGGCTAACTATGGCTACACCTTC,CASSLDRANYGYTF,NA,TRBJ1-2,TRBV27,TRBD1
TGTGCCACCAGCAGAGAACCCCGACTTCAAGAGACCCAGTACTTC,CATSREPRLQETQYF,NA,TRBJ2-5,TRBV15,NA
TGTGCCAGTAGTATAGCAGCGGGATTTTTAAATGAGCAGTTCTTC,CASSIAAGFLNEQFF,NA,TRBJ2-1,TRBV19,TRBD2
TGTGCCATTCTACGCGAAATGGGGCGCGAGCAGTACTTC,CAILREMGREQYF,NA,TRBJ2-7,TRBV2,NA
TGTGCCAGCAGCCTAACTAGCGGGGGGGCCAACCAAGAGACCCAGTACTTC,CASSLTSGGANQETQYF,NA,TRBJ2-5,TRBV27,TRBD2
TGTGCCAGCAAGATCGGGATAGGACAGGGAATCACTGAAGCTTTCTTT,CASKIGIGQGITEAFF,NA,TRBJ1-1,TRBV5-8,TRBD1
TGTGCCAGCAGTTATGCCGGAGGGGGGGATGGCTACACCTTC,CASSYAGGGDGYTF,NA,TRBJ1-2,TRBV6-6,NA
TGTGCCAGCAGTTATACTAGCACAGATACGCAGTATTTT,CASSYTSTDTQYF,NA,TRBJ2-3,TRBV27,NA
TGTGCCAGCAGTTTATTCGGGGGGGACGAGCAGTACTTC,CASSLFGGDEQYF,NA,TRBJ2-7,TRBV27,TRBD2
TGTGCCAGCAGCTGGGGAACTAGCGCAGATACGCAGTATTTT,CASSWGTSADTQYF,NA,TRBJ2-3,TRBV7-2,TRBD2
TGTGCCAGCAGTTACGAGGACTACATAACAGATACGCAGTATTTT,CASSYEDYITDTQYF,NA,TRBJ2-3,TRBV6-6,NA
TGCGCCAGCAGCCAATTCCTAGCGGGAGACTACGAGCAGTACTTC,CASSQFLAGDYEQYF,NA,TRBJ2-7,TRBV4-1,TRBD2
TGTGCCAGCAGCAAGGTGGTAGCGGTAACAGATACGCAGTATTTT,CASSKVVAVTDTQYF,NA,TRBJ2-3,TRBV7-9,NA
TGTGCCAGCAGCGCCCTATTTTCGGATACGCAGTATTTT,CASSALFSDTQYF,once,TRBJ2-3,TRBV9,NA
TGTGCCAGTAGTATAGGTTCCAGTGGCTACACCTTC,CASSIGSSGYTF,NA,TRBJ1-2,TRBV19,NA
TGTGCCAGCAGTTTGGGACACTCCTACGAGCAGTACTTC,CASSLGHSYEQYF,NA,TRBJ2-7,TRBV27,NA
TGTGCCAGCAGTCTCAAGACAGGCGGTGGCTACACCTTC,CASSLKTGGGYTF,NA,TRBJ1-2,TRBV27,NA
TGTGCCAGCAGCTTAGGGGGGTGGAATCAGCCCCAGCATTTT,CASSLGGWNQPQHF,NA,TRBJ1-5,TRBV7-9,NA
TGTGCCAGCATCAGACAGGGGGCGCGTACTGAAGCTTTCTTT,CASIRQGARTEAFF,NA,TRBJ1-1,TRBV6-1,TRBD1
TGTGCCAGCAGTTTGACGCTAGCGGGAGGGCCGTTCACCGGGGAGCTGTTTTTT,CASSLTLAGGPFTGELFF,NA,TRBJ2-2,TRBV27,TRBD2
TGCAGCGTTGGAGACACCTACGAGCAGTACTTC,CSVGDTYEQYF,NA,TRBJ2-7,TRBV29-1,NA
TGTGCCACCAGCAGAGATTCCCCCAGGGGGGTAGCCAAAAACATTCAGTACTTC,CATSRDSPRGVAKNIQYF,NA,TRBJ2-4,TRBV15,NA
TGTGCCAGCAGCTTGGAGGTGCGTGGCTACACCTTC,CASSLEVRGYTF,once,TRBJ1-2,TRBV7-9,NA
TGTGCCAGCAGTTTTTCCAACTATGTGGATGAGCAGTTCTTC,CASSFSNYVDEQFF,NA,TRBJ2-1,TRBV27,NA
TGTGCCAGCAGCGAAGTCCCAGGTTCATCAAACTATGGCTACACCTTC,CASSEVPGSSNYGYTF,NA,TRBJ1-2,TRBV2,NA
TGTGCCAGCAGCTCTGATAGGACAGGGGTAAACGAGCAGTACTTC,CASSSDRTGVNEQYF,NA,TRBJ2-7,TRBV13,TRBD1
TGTGCCTGGAGTGCCCAGGGACTATCCTACGAGCAGTACTTC,CAWSAQGLSYEQYF,NA,TRBJ2-7,TRBV30,TRBD2
TGTGCCAGTAGTCAGGGGTCAACTGGAAACACCATATATTTT,CASSQGSTGNTIYF,few,TRBJ1-3,TRBV19,NA
TGTGCCAGCAGCTTAGCTCAGGGGGCGGGTTCACCCCTCCACTTT,CASSLAQGAGSPLHF,once,TRBJ1-6,TRBV7-8,TRBD1
TGTGCCAGTAGTACAGGGGTCGGCTACGAGCAGTACTTC,CASSTGVGYEQYF,NA,TRBJ2-7,TRBV19,NA